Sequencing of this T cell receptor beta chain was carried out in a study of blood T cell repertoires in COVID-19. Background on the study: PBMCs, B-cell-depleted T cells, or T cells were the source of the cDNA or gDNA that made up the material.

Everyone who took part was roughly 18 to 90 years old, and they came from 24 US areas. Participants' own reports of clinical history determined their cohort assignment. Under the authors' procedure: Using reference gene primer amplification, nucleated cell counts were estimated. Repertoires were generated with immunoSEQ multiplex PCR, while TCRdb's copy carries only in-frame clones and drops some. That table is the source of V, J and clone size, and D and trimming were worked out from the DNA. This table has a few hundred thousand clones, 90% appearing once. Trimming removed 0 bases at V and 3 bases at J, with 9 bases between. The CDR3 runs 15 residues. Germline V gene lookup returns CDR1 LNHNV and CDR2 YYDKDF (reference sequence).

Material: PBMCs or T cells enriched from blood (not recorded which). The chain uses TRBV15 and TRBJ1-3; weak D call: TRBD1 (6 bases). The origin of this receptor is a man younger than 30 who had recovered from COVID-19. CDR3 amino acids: CATSREGTFGNTIYF. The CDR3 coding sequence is TGTGCCACCAGCAGAGAAGGGACATTTGGAAACACCATATATTTT.